This TCR beta chain was sequenced in a study of Ad26.COV2.S vaccination and SARS-CoV-2 variants. Study information: As a participant in COV1001, the donor was in the Ad26.COV2.S trial arm. Study results and limitations: Vaccine recipients had higher spike-specific TCR breadth than placebo recipients.

A remark on this clone: The target antigen is unknown.

Germline CDR1 reads SGHNT; CDR2 reads YENEEA. This CDR3 spans 15 amino acids. With 0 bases removed from V and 0 bases from J, the gap between germline ends came to 6 bases. Sequencing was performed with immunoSEQ multiplex PCR; in TCRdb, only in-frame clones are kept and a portion is missing. The repertoire consists of about 400,000 clones, with 75% to 90% occurring once and the leading ten covering approximately 1.9%. The sample's treatment: approximately 18 received Ad26.COV2.S at low or high dose, single or two shots; several received placebo; per-sample allocation not given. Sampling occurred on day 63 after the first vaccine or placebo injection. Boston supplied an adult donor aged 18-55 years.

The source is a person aged 18-65 years who received the Ad26.COV2.S COVID-19 vaccine or a placebo. The chain joins TRBV11-3 to TRBJ2-1; D is undetermined. The sample here was peripheral blood, taken in a trial of Ad26.COV2.S vaccine versus placebo. This chain's CDR3 is CASSLDFSSYNEQFF. As DNA, the CDR3 is TGTGCCAGCAGCTTAGATTTTAGCTCCTACAATGAGCAGTTCTTC.